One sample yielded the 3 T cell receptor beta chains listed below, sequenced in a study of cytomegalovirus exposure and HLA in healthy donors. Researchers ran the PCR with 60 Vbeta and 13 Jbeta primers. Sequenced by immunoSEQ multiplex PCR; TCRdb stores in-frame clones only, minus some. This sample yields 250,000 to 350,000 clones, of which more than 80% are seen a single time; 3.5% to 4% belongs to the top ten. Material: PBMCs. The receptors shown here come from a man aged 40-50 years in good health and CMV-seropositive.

CDR3 bases: TGTGCCAGCAGTGCAACCGGGACAGCTTATAGCAATCAGCCCCAGCATTTT. Translating gives CASSATGTAYSNQPQHF. V usage is TRBV2 and J usage is TRBJ1-5; 7 bases map to TRBD1. J gave up 0 bases and V 4 bases, and 9 bases lay outside the gene matches. The CDR3 contains 17 residues. CDR1 is SNHLY and CDR2 is FYNNEI in the germline V gene. The variable domain in full, completed from reference TRBV2 and TRBJ1-5, reads EPEVTQTPSHQVTQMGQEVILRCVPISNHLYFYWYRQILGQKVEFLVSFYNNEISEKSEIFDDQFSVERPDGSNFTLKIRSTKLEDSAMYFCASSATGTAYSNQPQHFGDGTRLSIL.

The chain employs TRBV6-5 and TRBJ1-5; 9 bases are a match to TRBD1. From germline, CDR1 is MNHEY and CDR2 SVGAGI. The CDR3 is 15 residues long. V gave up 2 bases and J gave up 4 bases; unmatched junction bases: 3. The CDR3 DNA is TGTGCCAGCAGTTACCGCGGACAGGGGAATCAGCCCCAGCATTTT. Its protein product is CASSYRGQGNQPQHF.

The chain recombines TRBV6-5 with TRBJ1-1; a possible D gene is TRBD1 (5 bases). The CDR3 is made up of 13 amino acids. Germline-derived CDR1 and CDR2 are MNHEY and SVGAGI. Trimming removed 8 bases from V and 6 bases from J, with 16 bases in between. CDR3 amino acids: CASGGGEDPEAFF. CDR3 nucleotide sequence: TGTGCCAGCGGGGGAGGGGAGGACCCTGAAGCTTTCTTT.